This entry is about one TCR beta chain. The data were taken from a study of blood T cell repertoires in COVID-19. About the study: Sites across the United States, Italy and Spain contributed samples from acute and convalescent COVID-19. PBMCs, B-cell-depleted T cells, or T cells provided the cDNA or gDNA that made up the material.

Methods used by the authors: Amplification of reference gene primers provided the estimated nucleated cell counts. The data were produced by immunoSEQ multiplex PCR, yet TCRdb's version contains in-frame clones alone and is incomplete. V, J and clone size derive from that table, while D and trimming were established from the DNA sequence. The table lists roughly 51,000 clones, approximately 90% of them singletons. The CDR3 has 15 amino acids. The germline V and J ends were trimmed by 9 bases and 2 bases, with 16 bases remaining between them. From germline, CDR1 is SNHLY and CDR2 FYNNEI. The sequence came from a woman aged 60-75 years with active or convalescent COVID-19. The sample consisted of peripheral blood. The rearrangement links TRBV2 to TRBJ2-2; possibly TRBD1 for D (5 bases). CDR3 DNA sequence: TGTGCCAGAGGGGCCAGAATTCAAAACACCGGGGAGCTGTTTTTT. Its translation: CARGARIQNTGELFF.